These 3 T cell receptor beta chains share one sample of origin, sequenced in a study of T cell changes during pregnancy in multiple sclerosis. Using immunoSEQ multiplex PCR, the repertoire was profiled, and TCRdb retains in-frame clones only, with some absent. This sample has 80,000 or so clones, with 94% found just once. Here the sequenced sample was peripheral blood, taken in the second trimester of pregnancy. The receptors originated from a female donor in good health, enrolled as a control in a pregnancy study.

This clone appeared a single time. This chain connects TRBV13 to TRBJ1-4; D perhaps matches TRBD1 (6 bases). The CDR3 consists of 14 residues. In germline, CDR1 is PRHDT, CDR2 FYEKMQ (reference sequence). V lost 5 bases and J 1 base, leaving 8 bases between the germline ends. CDR3 amino acids: CASSKQGTNEKLFF. Here the CDR3 DNA reads TGTGCCAGCAGCAAACAGGGAACTAATGAAAAACTGTTTTTT.

The rearrangement joins TRBV7-9 to TRBJ2-3; the D gene is possibly TRBD1 (6 bases). Germline CDR1 is SEHNR and CDR2 is FQNEAQ (reference sequence). The CDR3 is 14 amino acids. V lost 7 bases to trimming and J lost 2 bases, with 13 bases between them. CDR3 sequence (DNA): TGTGCCAGCACCCGGGGACAAGACACAGATACGCAGTATTTT. It encodes CASTRGQDTDTQYF.

This clone has just one count. The chain joins TRBV28 to TRBJ2-1, with TRBD2 identical over 7 bases. Per germline, CDR1 MDHEN and CDR2 SYDVKM. The CDR3 is 13 amino acids. V trimming: 8 bases; J trimming: 2 bases; junction bases outside the gene matches: 3. The CDR3 DNA reads TGTGCCAGCCGGGACTATACCTACAATGAGCAGTTCTTC. As protein: CASRDYTYNEQFF.